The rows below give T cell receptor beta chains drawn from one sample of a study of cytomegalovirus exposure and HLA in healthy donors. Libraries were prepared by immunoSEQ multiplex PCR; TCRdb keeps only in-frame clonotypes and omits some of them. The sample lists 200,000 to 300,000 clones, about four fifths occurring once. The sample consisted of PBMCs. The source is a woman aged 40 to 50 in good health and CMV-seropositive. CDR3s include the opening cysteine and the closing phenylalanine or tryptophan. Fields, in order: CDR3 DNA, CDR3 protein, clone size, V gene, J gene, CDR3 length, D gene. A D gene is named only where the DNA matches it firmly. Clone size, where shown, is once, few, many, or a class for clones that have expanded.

TGTGCCAGCAGCTTCCCGCCCGGACAGGGAAAATATGGCTACACCTTC	CASSFPPGQGKYGYTF	.	TRBV7-2	TRBJ1-2	16	TRBD1
TGTGCCAGCAGTCGGGGACTAGCGGGAGTATACGAGCAGTACTTC	CASSRGLAGVYEQYF	.	TRBV28	TRBJ2-7	15	TRBD2
TGTGCCAGCAGCTTAGGATGGACAGGGCTGGAGGACACTGAAGCTTTCTTT	CASSLGWTGLEDTEAFF	.	TRBV13	TRBJ1-1	17	TRBD1
TGCAGCGTTACTAGCGAGGCCTACAATGAGCAGTTCTTC	CSVTSEAYNEQFF	.	TRBV29-1	TRBJ2-1	13	TRBD2
TGTGCCATACAGGGGTTAGTGCGTGGCTACACCTTC	CAIQGLVRGYTF	.	TRBV28	TRBJ1-2	12	TRBD1
TGCGCCAGCAGCTGGGACACCACCTACGAGCAGTACTTC	CASSWDTTYEQYF	.	TRBV5-1	TRBJ2-7	13	.
TGTGCCAGCAGCTTGGCGGGCGGGGAGCTGTTTTTT	CASSLAGGELFF	.	TRBV7-9	TRBJ2-2	12	.
TGTGCCAGTAGTCTTCCCACAGGGACTGGGGCCAACGTCCTGACTTTC	CASSLPTGTGANVLTF	once	TRBV19	TRBJ2-6	16	.
TGTGCCTGGAGTAGCGAGGAGACCCAGTACTTC	CAWSSEETQYF	.	TRBV30	TRBJ2-5	11	.
TGTGCCAGCAGCCAAGTCAGTCTAGCGGGAAAGGAGACCCAGTACTTC	CASSQVSLAGKETQYF	few	TRBV14	TRBJ2-5	16	TRBD2
TGTGCCACCTTACCGTTCGCTGGGGCAGGGAAAGAGACCCAGTACTTC	CATLPFAGAGKETQYF	.	TRBV19	TRBJ2-5	16	.
TGTGCCAGTAGCACCCTACTAGCGGGAGGGCCAGATACGCAGTATTTT	CASSTLLAGGPDTQYF	.	TRBV19	TRBJ2-3	16	TRBD2
TGTGCCAGCAGTTTACGGACTAGCGGGTTTTACAATGAGCAGTTCTTC	CASSLRTSGFYNEQFF	.	TRBV27	TRBJ2-1	16	TRBD2
TGTGCCAGCAGCTTGGGGATTGTGGGGAGAACGAACACCGGGGAGCTGTTTTTT	CASSLGIVGRTNTGELFF	once	TRBV5-4	TRBJ2-2	18	.
TGTGCCAGCAGCGGTCCGGGACAGGATACCTACGAGCAGTACTTC	CASSGPGQDTYEQYF	.	TRBV9	TRBJ2-7	15	TRBD1
TGTGCCAGCAGCTTAAGCCCAGACTTCTACGAGCAGTACTTC	CASSLSPDFYEQYF	.	TRBV11-2	TRBJ2-7	14	.
TGTGCCAGCAGCCTTACGGGGACAGGGGATACTGAAGCTTTCTTT	CASSLTGTGDTEAFF	few	TRBV5-6	TRBJ1-1	15	TRBD1
TGCGCCAGCAGCCATACGACAGGGGCCCCCTACGAGCAGTACTTC	CASSHTTGAPYEQYF	.	TRBV4-3	TRBJ2-7	15	TRBD1
TGTGCCAGCAGTTTACGGTCCGGGGAGCTGTTTTTT	CASSLRSGELFF	.	TRBV28	TRBJ2-2	12	.
TGTGCCAGCAGTTTCAGACAGGGAAAACTGTTTTTT	CASSFRQGKLFF	.	TRBV6-5	TRBJ1-4	12	TRBD1
TGTGCCAGCAGTGCGCGGTCCTGGGTAAGGAACTTC	CASSARSWVRNF	.	TRBV28	TRBJ2-7	12	.
TGTGCCAGCAGCCTACGGACTAGTATTCGCACAGATACGCAGTATTTT	CASSLRTSIRTDTQYF	.	TRBV7-8	TRBJ2-3	16	TRBD2
TGTGCCAGCAGCCAAGAGATCTCGGGGACTAATGAAAAACTGTTTTTT	CASSQEISGTNEKLFF	.	TRBV14	TRBJ1-4	16	.
TGCGCCAGCAGCGCGACAGGGGGCAGGACTGGAAACACCATATATTTT	CASSATGGRTGNTIYF	.	TRBV5-1	TRBJ1-3	16	TRBD1
TGTGCCAGCAGCCCCTACTCCTACGAGCAGTACTTC	CASSPYSYEQYF	.	TRBV7-8	TRBJ2-7	12	.
TGTGCCAGCAGCCCTAGCGGGAGGCCCCACGAGCAGTACTTC	CASSPSGRPHEQYF	.	TRBV7-8	TRBJ2-7	14	TRBD2
TGTGCCAGCTCAGGAGACAGGGCCTCTGAAGCTTTCTTT	CASSGDRASEAFF	.	TRBV18	TRBJ1-1	13	TRBD1
TGTGCCAGCAGTGAAGCAGCGGGTATCAAAAACATTCAGTACTTC	CASSEAAGIKNIQYF	once	TRBV2	TRBJ2-4	15	.
TGTGCCAGCAGTTTCCCCTCCCGAGCAAGAGTATTGGGCAATCAGCCCCAGCATTTT	CASSFPSRARVLGNQPQHF	.	TRBV28	TRBJ1-5	19	.
TGTGCCAGCTCACCCACTAGCACCGGGGAGCTGTTTTTT	CASSPTSTGELFF	.	TRBV18	TRBJ2-2	13	.
TGTGCCAGCAGTTACGGACCGACAGGTTCCTACGAGCAGTACTTC	CASSYGPTGSYEQYF	.	TRBV6-5	TRBJ2-7	15	.
TGTGCCAGCAGCTTTACGGTCTACAATGAGCAGTTCTTC	CASSFTVYNEQFF	.	TRBV7-3	TRBJ2-1	13	.
TGTGCCAGCTCATCGGACAGGGAAGGCCACGAGCAGTACTTC	CASSSDREGHEQYF	few	TRBV18	TRBJ2-7	14	TRBD1
TGCGCCAGCAGCTTTCAGGGGAGCACAGATACGCAGTATTTT	CASSFQGSTDTQYF	once	TRBV5-1	TRBJ2-3	14	.
TGTGCCAGCAGCTTAGGGACTAGGAGCACCCTAGGGCAGTACTTC	CASSLGTRSTLGQYF	.	TRBV7-2	TRBJ2-7	15	TRBD2
TGTGCCAGCAGCTTGACGGATGTTTCGGGGGGCTACACCTTC	CASSLTDVSGGYTF	.	TRBV7-9	TRBJ1-2	14	.
TGCGCCAGCAGCTTGCGAGACACAAACACTGAAGCTTTCTTT	CASSLRDTNTEAFF	.	TRBV5-1	TRBJ1-1	14	.
TGTGCCAGCAGCGACCCGGGACACCGCCTTGACGAGCAGTACTTC	CASSDPGHRLDEQYF	.	TRBV5-4	TRBJ2-7	15	.
TGTGCCAGCAGCCCTGGACCCGGGAGCTCTGGAAACACCATATATTTT	CASSPGPGSSGNTIYF	.	TRBV9	TRBJ1-3	16	.
TGTGCCAGCAGCGCTTTAGCGGTCAATGAGCAGTTCTTC	CASSALAVNEQFF	.	TRBV7-2	TRBJ2-1	13	.
TGTGCCAGCAGCTTAGGGCCAGGGCTTCTCGCTGAAGCTTTCTTT	CASSLGPGLLAEAFF	.	TRBV11-2	TRBJ1-1	15	.
TGTGCCAGCAGCTTCCCCGGCTCTGGGGCCAACGTCCTGACTTTC	CASSFPGSGANVLTF	.	TRBV7-9	TRBJ2-6	15	.
TGTGCCAGTAGTATAAACGTGGAGCGGGAGGTTCTCGACGAGCAGTACTTC	CASSINVEREVLDEQYF	.	TRBV19	TRBJ2-7	17	TRBD2
TGTGCCAGCAGCCCCCGGGAGGGCGACACTGAAGCTTTCTTT	CASSPREGDTEAFF	.	TRBV7-8	TRBJ1-1	14	.
TGTGCCAGCAGCGACATAGCGGGAGGGCCCCTCGAGCAGTACTTC	CASSDIAGGPLEQYF	.	TRBV11-2	TRBJ2-7	15	TRBD2
TGTGCCAGCAGTGAAACCCGGACTAGCGGGTGGTTGGGTACGCAGTATTTT	CASSETRTSGWLGTQYF	.	TRBV6-1	TRBJ2-3	17	TRBD2
TGTGCCAGCAGCTTGGAGGAGTACAATGAGGAAGCTTTCTTT	CASSLEEYNEEAFF	few	TRBV5-6	TRBJ1-1	14	.
TGTGCCAGCAGTCCTGCCTGGCGGGACAATGAGCAGTTCTTC	CASSPAWRDNEQFF	.	TRBV11-1	TRBJ2-1	14	.
TGCGCCAGCAGCTTGGGGACCGGGACAGGGTACTACGAGCAGTACTTC	CASSLGTGTGYYEQYF	.	TRBV5-1	TRBJ2-7	16	TRBD1
TGTGCCAGCAGCTTAGTATTGACTAGCGGCCACGACGGCCACGAGCAGTACTTC	CASSLVLTSGHDGHEQYF	.	TRBV13	TRBJ2-7	18	TRBD2
TGTGCCAGCAGCGGAGGGACAGGGTTGGCTTCACCCCTCCACTTT	CASSGGTGLASPLHF	.	TRBV9	TRBJ1-6	15	TRBD1
TGCAGTGCTCCACGGACCAGGACAACTTTCTTT	CSAPRTRTTFF	.	TRBV20-1	TRBJ1-1	11	.
TGTGCCAGCAGTGAATTGGGGACAGAGTTAGGTAAAACTGAAGCTTTCTTT	CASSELGTELGKTEAFF	.	TRBV25-1	TRBJ1-1	17	TRBD1
TGTGCCAGCGGTCAAACATACGAGCAGTACTTC	CASGQTYEQYF	.	TRBV6-1	TRBJ2-7	11	.
TGTGCCACCGAGCCCGGACTAGCGGTAAACAATGAGCAGTTCTTC	CATEPGLAVNNEQFF	.	TRBV10-3	TRBJ2-1	15	TRBD2